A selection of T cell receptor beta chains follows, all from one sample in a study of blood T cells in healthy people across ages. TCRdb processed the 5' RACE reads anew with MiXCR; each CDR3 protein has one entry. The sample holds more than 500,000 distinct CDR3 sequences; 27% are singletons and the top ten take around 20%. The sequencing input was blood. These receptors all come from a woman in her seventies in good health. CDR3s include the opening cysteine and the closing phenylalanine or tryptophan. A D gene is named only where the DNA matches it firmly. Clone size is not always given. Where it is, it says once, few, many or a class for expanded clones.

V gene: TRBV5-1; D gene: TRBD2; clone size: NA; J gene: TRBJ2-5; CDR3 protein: CASSVRTSDPGEQYF; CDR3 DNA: TGCGCCAGCAGCGTGCGGACTAGTGACCCCGGAGAGCAGTACTTC
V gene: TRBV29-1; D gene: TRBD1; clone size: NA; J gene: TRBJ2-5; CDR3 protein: CSAKTGVSETQYF; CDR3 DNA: TGCAGCGCCAAGACAGGGGTTTCGGAGACCCAGTACTTC
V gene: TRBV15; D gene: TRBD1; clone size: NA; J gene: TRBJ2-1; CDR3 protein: CATSSSGTGVWEQFF; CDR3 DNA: TGTGCCACCAGCAGTTCAGGGACAGGGGTTTGGGAGCAGTTCTTC
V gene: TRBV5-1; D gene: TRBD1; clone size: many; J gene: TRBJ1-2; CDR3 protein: CASTITGGRGYTF; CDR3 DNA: TGCGCCAGCACTATTACAGGGGGCCGTGGCTACACCTTC
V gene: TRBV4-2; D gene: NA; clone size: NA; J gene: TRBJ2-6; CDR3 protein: CASSQDEGAGANVLTF; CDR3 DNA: TGTGCCAGCAGCCAAGATGAAGGGGCTGGGGCCAACGTCCTGACTTTC
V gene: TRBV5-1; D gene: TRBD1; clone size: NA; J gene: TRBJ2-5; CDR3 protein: CASSVEVEQGQYF; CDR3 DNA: TGCGCCAGCAGCGTGGAGGTGGAACAGGGGCAGTACTTC
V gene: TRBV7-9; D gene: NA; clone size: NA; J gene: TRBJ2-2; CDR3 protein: CASSLTSWPGGTGELFF; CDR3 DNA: TGTGCCAGCAGCTTAACGTCGTGGCCAGGTGGCACCGGGGAGCTGTTTTTT
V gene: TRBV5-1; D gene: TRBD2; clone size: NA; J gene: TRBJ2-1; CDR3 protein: CASRPRGVRHNEQFF; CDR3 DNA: TGCGCCAGCAGGCCGCGGGGGGTGCGACACAATGAGCAGTTCTTC
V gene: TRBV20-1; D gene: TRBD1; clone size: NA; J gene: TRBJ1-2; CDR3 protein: CSARDQGGQRGYTF; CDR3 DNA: TGCAGTGCTAGAGATCAGGGGGGCCAACGTGGCTACACCTTC
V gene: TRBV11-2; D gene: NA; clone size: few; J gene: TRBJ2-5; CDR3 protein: CASSTVVRGTQYF; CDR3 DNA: TGTGCCAGCAGCACGGTGGTTCGAGGGACCCAGTACTTC
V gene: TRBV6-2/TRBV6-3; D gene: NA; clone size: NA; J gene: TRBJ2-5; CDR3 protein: CASSYSTGGLQVTQYF; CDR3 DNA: TGTGCCAGCAGTTACTCCACGGGGGGCCTCCAAGTGACCCAGTACTTC
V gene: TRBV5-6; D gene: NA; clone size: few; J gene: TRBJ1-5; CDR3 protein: CASSLGTGLVNQPQHF; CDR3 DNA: TGTGCCAGCAGCCTCGGGACGGGATTGGTCAATCAGCCCCAGCATTTT
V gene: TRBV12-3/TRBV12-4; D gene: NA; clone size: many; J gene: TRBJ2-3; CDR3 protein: CASSFRDTQYF; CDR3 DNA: TGTGCCAGCAGCTTCAGGGATACGCAGTATTTT
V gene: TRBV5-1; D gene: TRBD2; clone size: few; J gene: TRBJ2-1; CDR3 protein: CASSLVGTSRDEQFF; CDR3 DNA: TGCGCCAGCAGCTTGGTGGGGACTAGTCGTGATGAGCAGTTCTTC
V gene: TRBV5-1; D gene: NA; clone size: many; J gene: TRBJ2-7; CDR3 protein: CASSLGTYEQYF; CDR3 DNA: TGCGCCAGCAGCTTGGGGACCTACGAGCAGTACTTC
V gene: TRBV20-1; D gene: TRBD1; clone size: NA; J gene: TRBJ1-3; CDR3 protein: CSVRQGAKGNTIYF; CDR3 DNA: TGCAGTGTTAGACAGGGGGCGAAAGGAAACACCATATATTTT
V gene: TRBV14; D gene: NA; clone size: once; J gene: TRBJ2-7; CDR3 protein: CASSPRGRTMRHEQYF; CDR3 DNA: TGTGCCAGCAGCCCGAGGGGTCGGACCATGCGGCACGAGCAGTACTTC
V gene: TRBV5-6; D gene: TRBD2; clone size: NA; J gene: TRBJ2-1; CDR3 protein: CASSGRLAGSYNGQFF; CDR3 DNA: TGTGCCAGCAGCGGACGACTAGCGGGCTCCTACAATGGGCAGTTCTTC
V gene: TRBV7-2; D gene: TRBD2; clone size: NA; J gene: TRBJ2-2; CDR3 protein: CASSRQAVAGGPTGELFF; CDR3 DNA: TGTGCCAGCAGCCGTCAAGCAGTAGCGGGGGGACCAACCGGGGAGCTGTTTTTT
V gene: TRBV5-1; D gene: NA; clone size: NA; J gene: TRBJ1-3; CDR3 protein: CASSSNYRSSGNTIYF; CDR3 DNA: TGCGCCAGCAGCTCGAACTACAGAAGCTCTGGAAACACCATATATTTT
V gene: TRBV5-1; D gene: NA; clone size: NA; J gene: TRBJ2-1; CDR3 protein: CASSSSRGLKGEQFF; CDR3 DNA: TGCGCCAGCAGTTCCTCTCGGGGCTTAAAGGGTGAGCAGTTCTTC
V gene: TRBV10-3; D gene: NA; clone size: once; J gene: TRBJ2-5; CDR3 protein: CAISEGTKGTQYF; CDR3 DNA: TGCGCCATCAGTGAAGGGACAAAGGGGACCCAGTACTTC
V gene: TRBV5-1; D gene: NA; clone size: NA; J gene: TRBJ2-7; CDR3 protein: CASSLGQLTYGQYF; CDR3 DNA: TGCGCCAGCAGCTTGGGACAGCTTACCTACGGGCAGTACTTC
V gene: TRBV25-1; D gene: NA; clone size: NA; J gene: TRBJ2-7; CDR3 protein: CVSSPPVTYEQYF; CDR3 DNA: TGTGTCAGCAGTCCCCCAGTAACCTACGAGCAGTACTTC
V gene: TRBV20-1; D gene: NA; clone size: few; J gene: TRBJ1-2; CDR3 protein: CSAPWGRNYGYTF; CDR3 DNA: TGCAGTGCTCCCTGGGGCCGTAACTATGGCTACACCTTC
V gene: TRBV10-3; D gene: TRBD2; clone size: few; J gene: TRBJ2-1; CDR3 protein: CAISPSGGAEEQFF; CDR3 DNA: TGTGCCATCAGTCCTAGCGGGGGGGCAGAGGAGCAGTTCTTC
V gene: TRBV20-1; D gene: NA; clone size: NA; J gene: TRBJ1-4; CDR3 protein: CSAVSGATNEKLFF; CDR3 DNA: TGCAGTGCCGTCTCGGGTGCAACTAATGAAAAACTGTTTTTT
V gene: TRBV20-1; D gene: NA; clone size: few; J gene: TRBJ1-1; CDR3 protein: CSALGVRAFF; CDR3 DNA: TGCAGTGCCCTCGGGGTTAGGGCTTTCTTT
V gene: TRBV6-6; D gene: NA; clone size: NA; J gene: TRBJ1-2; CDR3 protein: CASSLPSYGYTF; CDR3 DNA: TGTGCCAGCAGCCTCCCCAGCTATGGCTACACCTTC
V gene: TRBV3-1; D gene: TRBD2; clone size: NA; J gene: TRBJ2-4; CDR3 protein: CASSPGLAGFYIQYF; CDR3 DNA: TGTGCCAGCAGCCCAGGACTAGCGGGGTTTTACATTCAGTACTTC
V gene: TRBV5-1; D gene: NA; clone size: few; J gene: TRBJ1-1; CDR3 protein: CASSLLRETEAFF; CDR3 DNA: TGCGCCAGCAGCCTTCTAAGGGAGACTGAAGCTTTCTTT
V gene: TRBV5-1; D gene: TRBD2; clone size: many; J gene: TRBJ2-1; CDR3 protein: CASSLVPSGGGYEQFF; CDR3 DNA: TGCGCCAGCAGCTTGGTTCCCTCCGGGGGGGGCTATGAGCAGTTCTTC
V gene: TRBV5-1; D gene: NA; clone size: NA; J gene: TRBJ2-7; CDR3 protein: CASSLITDKSYEQYF; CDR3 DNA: TGCGCCAGCAGCTTGATAACGGACAAGTCTTACGAGCAGTACTTC
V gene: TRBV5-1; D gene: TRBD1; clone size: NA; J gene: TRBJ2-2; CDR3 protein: CASGTGFNTGELFF; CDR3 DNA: TGCGCCAGCGGGACAGGGTTTAACACCGGGGAGCTGTTTTTT
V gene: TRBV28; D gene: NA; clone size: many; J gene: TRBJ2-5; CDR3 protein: CASSVDSGETQYF; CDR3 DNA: TGTGCCAGCAGTGTCGACTCGGGAGAGACCCAGTACTTC
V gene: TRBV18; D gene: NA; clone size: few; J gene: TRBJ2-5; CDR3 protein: CASSEQWRGPQETQYF; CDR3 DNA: TGTGCCAGCTCAGAACAGTGGAGGGGACCCCAAGAGACCCAGTACTTC
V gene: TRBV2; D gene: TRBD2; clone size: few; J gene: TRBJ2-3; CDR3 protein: CASSEGLAGTDTQYF; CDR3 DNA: TGTGCCAGCAGTGAAGGACTAGCGGGCACAGATACGCAGTATTTT
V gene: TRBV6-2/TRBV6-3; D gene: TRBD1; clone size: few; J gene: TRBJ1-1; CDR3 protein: CASTQGAGTEAFF; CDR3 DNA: TGTGCCAGCACTCAGGGGGCCGGCACTGAAGCTTTCTTT
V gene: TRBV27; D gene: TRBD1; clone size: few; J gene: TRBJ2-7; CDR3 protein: CASSLSLPGTAYEQYF; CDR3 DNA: TGTGCCAGCAGTTTATCCTTACCCGGGACAGCTTACGAGCAGTACTTC
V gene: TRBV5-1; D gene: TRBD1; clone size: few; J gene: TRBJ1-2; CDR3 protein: CASSLTGQTNGYTF; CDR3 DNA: TGCGCCAGCAGCTTAACGGGACAGACGAATGGCTACACCTTC
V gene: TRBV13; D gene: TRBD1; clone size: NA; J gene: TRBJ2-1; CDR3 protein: CASDTGGGMYNEQFF; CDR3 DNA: TGTGCCAGTGATACAGGGGGCGGGATGTACAATGAGCAGTTCTTC
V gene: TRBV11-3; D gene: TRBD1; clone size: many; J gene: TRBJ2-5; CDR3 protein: CASSLRTGSSETQYF; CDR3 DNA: TGTGCCAGCAGCTTGAGGACAGGGAGTTCCGAGACCCAGTACTTC
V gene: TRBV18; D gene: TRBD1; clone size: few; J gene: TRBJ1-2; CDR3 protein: CASSLGQGMNGYTF; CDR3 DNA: TGTGCCAGCTCACTCGGACAGGGGATGAATGGCTACACCTTC
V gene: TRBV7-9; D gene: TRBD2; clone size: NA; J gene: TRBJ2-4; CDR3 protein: CASSLDGGRNIQYF; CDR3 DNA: TGTGCCAGCAGCTTAGATGGCGGGAGGAACATTCAGTACTTC
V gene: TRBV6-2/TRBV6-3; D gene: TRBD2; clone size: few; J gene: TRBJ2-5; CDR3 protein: CASSPTSVIETQYF; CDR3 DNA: TGTGCCAGCAGCCCAACTAGCGTAATAGAGACCCAGTACTTC
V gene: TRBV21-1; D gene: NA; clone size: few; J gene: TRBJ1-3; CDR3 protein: CASSKGRDNKSGNTIYF; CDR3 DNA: TGTGCCAGCAGCAAAGGGAGGGACAATAAGTCTGGAAACACCATATATTTT
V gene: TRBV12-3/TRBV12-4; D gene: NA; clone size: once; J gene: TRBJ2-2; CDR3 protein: CASSLEHFGELFF; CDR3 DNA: TGTGCCAGCAGTTTAGAACACTTCGGGGAGCTGTTTTTT
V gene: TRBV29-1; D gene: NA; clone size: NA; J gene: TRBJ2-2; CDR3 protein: CSVRTGTGELFF; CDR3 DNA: TGCAGCGTAAGGACGGGTACCGGGGAGCTGTTTTTT
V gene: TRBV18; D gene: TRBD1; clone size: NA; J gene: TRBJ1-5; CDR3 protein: CASSSQRQGPGNQPQHF; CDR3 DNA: TGTGCCAGCTCCTCTCAAAGACAGGGGCCAGGCAATCAGCCCCAGCATTTT
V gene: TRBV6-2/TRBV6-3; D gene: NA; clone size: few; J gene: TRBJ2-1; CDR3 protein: CASSYLDEQFF; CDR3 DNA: TGTGCCAGCAGTTACTTGGATGAGCAGTTCTTC
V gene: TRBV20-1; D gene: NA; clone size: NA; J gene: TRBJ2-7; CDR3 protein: CSPRDHYEQYF; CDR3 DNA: TGCAGCCCCCGGGATCACTACGAGCAGTACTTC
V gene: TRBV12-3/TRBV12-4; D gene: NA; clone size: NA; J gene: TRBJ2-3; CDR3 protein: CASRDPVKVGPDTQYF; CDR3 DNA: TGTGCCAGCAGGGATCCTGTGAAAGTGGGGCCAGATACGCAGTATTTT
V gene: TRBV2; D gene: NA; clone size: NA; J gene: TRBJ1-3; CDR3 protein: CASSEGATVGNTIYF; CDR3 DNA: TGTGCCAGCAGTGAAGGCGCGACCGTGGGAAACACCATATATTTT
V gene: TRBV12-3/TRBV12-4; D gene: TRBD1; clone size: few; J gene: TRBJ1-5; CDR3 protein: CASSPADRGQNQPQHF; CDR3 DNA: TGTGCCAGCAGTCCAGCGGACAGGGGGCAGAATCAGCCCCAGCATTTT
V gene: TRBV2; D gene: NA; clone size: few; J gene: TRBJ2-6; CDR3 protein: CASSSPFGANVLTF; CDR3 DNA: TGTGCCAGCAGCTCTCCCTTCGGGGCCAACGTCCTGACTTTC
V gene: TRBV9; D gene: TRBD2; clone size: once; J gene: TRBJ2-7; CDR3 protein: CASSVVRSGDNYEQYF; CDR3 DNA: TGTGCCAGCAGCGTAGTTCGTAGCGGGGATAACTACGAGCAGTACTTC
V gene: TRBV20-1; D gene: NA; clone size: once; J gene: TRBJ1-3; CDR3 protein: CSASQPTVSGNTIYF; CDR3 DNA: TGCAGTGCGTCACAACCGACGGTCTCTGGAAACACCATATATTTT